Shown below are 3 T cell receptor beta chains from a single sample sequenced in a study of low-dose radiotherapy and immunotherapy resistance in tumors. Covering alpha and beta chains, TRAV- and TRBV-specific primers were used for the first-strand cDNA. PCR amplification of the TCRs was performed with Phusion for 20 to 25 PCR cycles, and it relied on a constant-region primer together with a V-primer adapter. TCRdb recomputed calls from the reads with MiXCR, one row per CDR3 protein. The table records about 17,000 distinct CDR3 sequences, 70% of them present only once. The receptors were gathered from a human donor with advanced metastatic prostate, ovarian, gallbladder or colorectal cancer (not recorded which). This table probably holds off-target reads from a library built for another chain.

The sample holds one count of this clonotype. The V gene is TRBV5-6, the J gene TRBJ2-5; 12 bases line up with TRBD2. CDR3 length: 18 amino acids. The germline CDR1 and CDR2 sequences are SGHDT and YYEEEE. After removal of 3 bases from V and 2 bases from J, the junction contained 11 bases not matched to a gene. This CDR3 reads CASSSLRRLAGVQETQYF. The CDR3, as DNA: TGTGCCAGCAGCTCATTACGTCGACTAGCGGGAGTACAAGAGACCCAGTACTTC.

This sequence joins TRBV6-6 and TRBJ2-1; D is perhaps TRBD1 or TRBD2 (5 bases each). The germline V gene encodes CDR1 MNHNY and CDR2 SVGAGI (reference sequence). This CDR3 has 15 amino acids. Trimming left V 5 bases short and J 8 bases short, with 19 bases between. The CDR3 here is CASSQEGAVGDEQFF. In nucleotides, the CDR3 is TGTGCCAGCAGTCAAGAAGGGGCAGTGGGGGATGAGCAGTTCTTC.

This chain links TRBV9 with TRBJ2-2, with TRBD1 identical over 8 bases. The V segment lost 5 bases and the J segment 5 bases; nucleotides outside the gene matches: 8. The CDR3 consists of 15 residues. Germline V gives CDR1 SGDLS, CDR2 YYNGEE. Written as DNA, the CDR3 is TGTGCCAGCAGTCGACAGGGGAGCTTAACCGGGGAGCTGTTTTTT. This translates into CASSRQGSLTGELFF. The whole variable domain, filled in from reference TRBV9 and TRBJ2-2, reads DSGVTQTPKHLITATGQRVTLRCSPRSGDLSVYWYQQSLDQGLQFLIQYYNGEERAKGNILERFSAQQFPDLHSELNLSSLELGDSALYFCASSRQGSLTGELFFGEGSRLTVL.